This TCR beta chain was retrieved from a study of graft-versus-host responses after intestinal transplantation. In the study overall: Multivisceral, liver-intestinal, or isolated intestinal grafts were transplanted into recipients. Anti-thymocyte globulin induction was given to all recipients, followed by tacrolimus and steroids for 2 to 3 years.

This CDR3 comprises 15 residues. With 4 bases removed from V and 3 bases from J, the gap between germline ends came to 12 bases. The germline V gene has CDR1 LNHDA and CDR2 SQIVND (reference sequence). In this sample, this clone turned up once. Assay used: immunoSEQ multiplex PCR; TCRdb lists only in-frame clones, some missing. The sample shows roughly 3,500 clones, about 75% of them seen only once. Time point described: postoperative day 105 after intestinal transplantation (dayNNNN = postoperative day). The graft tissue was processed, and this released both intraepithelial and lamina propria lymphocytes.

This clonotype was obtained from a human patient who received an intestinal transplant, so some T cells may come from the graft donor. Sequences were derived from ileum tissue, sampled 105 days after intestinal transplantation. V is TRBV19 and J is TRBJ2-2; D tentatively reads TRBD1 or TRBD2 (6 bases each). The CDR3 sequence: CASSRGAYYTGELFF. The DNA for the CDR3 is TGTGCCAGTAGTAGGGGGGCATACTACACCGGGGAGCTGTTTTTT.